This record concerns one T cell receptor (beta chain) sequence. Its antigen remains unidentified. With 3 bases clipped from V and 4 bases from J, the junction kept 13 bases outside the gene matches. The CDR3 runs 17 residues. The V gene's germline CDR1 is KGHSH and CDR2 LQKENI. The data were produced by immunoSEQ multiplex PCR, yet TCRdb's version contains in-frame clones alone and is incomplete. The data show some 42,000 clones, about 80% seen once. Time point specified: week 35, safety follow-up. Each vaccine dose was 300 ug of mutant IDH1 20-mer peptide, with topical imiquimod. This record comes from a study of a mutant IDH1 vaccine in newly diagnosed glioma. Study conclusions and caveats: It was about 92% of patients that developed vaccine-induced immune responses.

This clonotype was sampled from a woman aged 50 to 60 with glioma. This chain joins TRBV18 and TRBJ1-1; TRBD1 matches 8 bases. The sequencing used PBMCs, collected from a glioma patient whose treatment included an IDH1 peptide vaccine. This CDR3 is CASSPILDRGRPTEAFF. As DNA, the CDR3 is TGTGCCAGCTCACCGATTCTAGACAGGGGTCGACCCACTGAAGCTTTCTTT.